This T cell receptor beta chain was sequenced during a study of blood T cell repertoires in COVID-19. In the study overall: Samples taken during acute and convalescent COVID-19 were collected in the United States, Italy and Spain. PBMCs, B-cell-depleted T cells, or T cells provided the cDNA or gDNA that made up the material.

While infection was still active, Seattle patients were enrolled and then followed longitudinally. In the original analysis: The authors estimated nucleated cell counts from reference gene primer amplification. The protocol was immunoSEQ multiplex PCR, while the TCRdb copy is restricted to in-frame clones and leaves out a portion. V and J calls and clone size are copied from that table; D and trimming were computed from the DNA. This sample has about 200,000 clones, with 80% to 95% found just once. This clone was observed a single time. Germline V gene sequence: CDR1 SNHLY, CDR2 FYNNEI. The CDR3 extends over 16 amino acids. The V and J ends lost 6 bases and 4 bases respectively, with 18 bases between them.

The chain links TRBV2 to TRBJ2-2; tentative D call: TRBD2 (5 bases). The clonotype comes from a man in his 60s with COVID-19, enrolled during active disease. Source material: peripheral blood. This chain's CDR3 is CASSRLLAYPTGELFF. Here the CDR3 DNA reads TGTGCCAGCAGCCGCCTCTTAGCGTACCCCACCGGGGAGCTGTTTTTT.